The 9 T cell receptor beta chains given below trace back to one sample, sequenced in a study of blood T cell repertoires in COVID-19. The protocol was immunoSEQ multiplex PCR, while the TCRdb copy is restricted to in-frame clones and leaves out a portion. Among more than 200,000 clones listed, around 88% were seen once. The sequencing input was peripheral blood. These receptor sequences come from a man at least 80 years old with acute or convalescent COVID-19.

The CDR3 loop reads CASSKRQGSGETQYF. CDR3 nucleotides: TGTGCCAGCAGCAAACGACAGGGAAGTGGGGAGACCCAGTACTTC. The chain uses TRBV11-3 and TRBJ2-5, with 7 bases that match TRBD1. Germline CDR1 and CDR2: SGHNT and YENEEA. The CDR3 has 15 residues. V dropped 5 bases and J dropped 5; count of bases not matched to a gene: 11.

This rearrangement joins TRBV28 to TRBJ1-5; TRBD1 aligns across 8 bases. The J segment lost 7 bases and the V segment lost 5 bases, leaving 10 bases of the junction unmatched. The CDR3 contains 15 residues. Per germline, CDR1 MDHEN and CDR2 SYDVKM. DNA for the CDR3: TGTGCCAGCAGTCCCCCAGCAGGGGGCAGACAGCCCCAGCATTTT. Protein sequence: CASSPPAGGRQPQHF.

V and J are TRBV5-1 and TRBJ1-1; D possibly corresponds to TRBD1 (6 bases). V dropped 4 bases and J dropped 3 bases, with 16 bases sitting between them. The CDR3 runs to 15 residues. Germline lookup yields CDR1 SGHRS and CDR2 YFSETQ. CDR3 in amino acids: CASSPMRAGDTEAFF. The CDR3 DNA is TGCGCCAGCAGCCCTATGAGGGCAGGGGACACTGAAGCTTTCTTT.

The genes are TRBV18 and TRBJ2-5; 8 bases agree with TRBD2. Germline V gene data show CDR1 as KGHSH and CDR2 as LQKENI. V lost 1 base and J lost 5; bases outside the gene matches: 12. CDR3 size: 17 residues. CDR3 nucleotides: TGTGCCAGCTCACCACTTGCGGGAGGCTCCACCAGGGAGACCCAGTACTTC. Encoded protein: CASSPLAGGSTRETQYF.

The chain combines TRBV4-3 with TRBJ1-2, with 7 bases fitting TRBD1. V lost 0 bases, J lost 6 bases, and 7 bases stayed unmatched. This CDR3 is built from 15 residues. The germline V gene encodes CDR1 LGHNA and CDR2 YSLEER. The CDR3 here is CASSQEETGVDGYTF. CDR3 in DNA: TGCGCCAGCAGCCAAGAGGAAACAGGGGTGGATGGCTACACCTTC.

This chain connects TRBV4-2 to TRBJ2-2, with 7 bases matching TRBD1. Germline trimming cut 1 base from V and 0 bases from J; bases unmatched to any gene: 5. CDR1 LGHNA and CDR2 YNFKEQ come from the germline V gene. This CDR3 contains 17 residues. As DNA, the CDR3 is TGTGCCAGCAGCCAAGGGGTAGGGGGCGCGAACACCGGGGAGCTGTTTTTT. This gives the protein CASSQGVGGANTGELFF.

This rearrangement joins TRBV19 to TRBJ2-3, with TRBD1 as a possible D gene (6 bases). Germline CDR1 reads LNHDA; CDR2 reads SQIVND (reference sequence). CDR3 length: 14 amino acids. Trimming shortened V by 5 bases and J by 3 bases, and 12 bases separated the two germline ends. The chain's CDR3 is CASSSGDATDTQYF. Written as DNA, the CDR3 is TGTGCCAGTAGTTCAGGGGACGCAACAGATACGCAGTATTTT.

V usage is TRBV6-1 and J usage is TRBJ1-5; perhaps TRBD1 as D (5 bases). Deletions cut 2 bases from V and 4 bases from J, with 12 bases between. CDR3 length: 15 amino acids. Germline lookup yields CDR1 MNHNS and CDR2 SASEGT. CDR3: CASSETWGGNQPQHF. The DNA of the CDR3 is TGTGCCAGCAGTGAAACCTGGGGGGGGAATCAGCCCCAGCATTTT.

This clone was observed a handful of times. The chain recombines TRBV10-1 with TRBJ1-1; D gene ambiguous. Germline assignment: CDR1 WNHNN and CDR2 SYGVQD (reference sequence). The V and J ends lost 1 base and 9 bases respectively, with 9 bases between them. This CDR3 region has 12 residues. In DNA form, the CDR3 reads TGCGCCAGCAGTGAGTGGCGGAGTCAAGCTTTCTTT. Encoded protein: CASSEWRSQAFF.